The rows below give T cell receptor beta chains drawn from one sample of a study of T cells in Graves' hyperthyroidism and ophthalmopathy. MiXCR, run by TCRdb on the multiplex PCR reads, gives a single entry per CDR3 protein. The profile shows approximately 270,000 distinct CDR3 sequences, roughly 15% of them singletons. Sequenced sample: blood. The receptors were sampled from a woman between 40 and 50 years old with Graves' hyperthyroidism that later progressed to Graves' ophthalmopathy. Both conserved end residues are part of each CDR3. Fields, in order: V gene, D gene, clone size, J gene, CDR3 protein, CDR3 DNA. A D gene is named only where the DNA matches it firmly. Rows give clone size only sometimes, using once, few, many, or a class for an expanded clone.

TRBV18,-,-,TRBJ2-1,CASSLGHPRDLYNEQFF,TGTGCCAGCTCACTCGGACACCCTCGGGATCTTTACAATGAGCAGTTCTTC
TRBV6-1,-,many,TRBJ2-3,CASSARHLTDTQYF,TGTGCCAGCAGTGCTCGGCATCTAACAGATACGCAGTATTTT
TRBV9,-,many,TRBJ2-3,CASSVRGVGSTDTQYF,TGTGCCAGCAGCGTAAGAGGGGTCGGAAGCACAGATACGCAGTATTTT
TRBV24-1,-,many,TRBJ2-1,CATSDPSRNSYNEQFF,TGTGCCACCAGTGATCCTAGCCGAAACTCCTACAATGAGCAGTTCTTC
TRBV12-3/TRBV12-4,-,many,TRBJ1-5,CASSPRGQPQHF,TGTGCCAGCAGTCCCAGAGGGCAGCCCCAGCATTTT
TRBV28,-,many,TRBJ2-5,CASSFSSVWAQYF,TGTGCCAGCAGTTTCTCCAGCGTCTGGGCCCAGTACTTC
TRBV10-3,-,many,TRBJ2-2,CATRSGAVANTGELFF,TGTGCCACCAGGTCAGGGGCCGTCGCGAACACCGGGGAGCTGTTTTTT
TRBV12-3/TRBV12-4,-,many,TRBJ2-7,CASSFTPDYEQYF,TGTGCCAGCAGTTTTACGCCTGACTACGAGCAGTACTTC
TRBV2,-,many,TRBJ1-3,CASSVQSSSGNTIYF,TGTGCCAGCAGTGTACAGTCCAGCTCTGGAAACACCATATATTTT
TRBV28,TRBD2,-,TRBJ2-3,CASSIGLGMADTQYF,TGTGCCAGCAGCATCGGACTAGGGATGGCGGATACGCAGTATTTT
TRBV20-1,-,-,TRBJ2-5,CSVPGPQGETQYF,TGCAGTGTCCCAGGCCCGCAGGGAGAGACCCAGTACTTC
TRBV30,-,many,TRBJ1-2,CAWSRGGEAYGYTF,TGTGCCTGGAGTAGGGGGGGTGAGGCCTATGGCTACACCTTC
TRBV2,-,many,TRBJ2-5,CASSEWGPGETQYF,TGTGCCAGCAGTGAGTGGGGCCCCGGGGAGACCCAGTACTTC
TRBV6-1,TRBD1,many,TRBJ1-5,CASSGTGVQPQHF,TGTGCCAGCAGTGGGACAGGGGTTCAGCCCCAGCATTTT
TRBV5-6,-,many,TRBJ2-4,CASSSGTPGYIQYF,TGTGCCAGCAGCTCCGGGACCCCAGGGTACATTCAGTACTTC
TRBV20-1,-,-,TRBJ1-1,CSTPRGDVWNTEAFF,TGCAGTACGCCGCGGGGGGATGTTTGGAACACTGAAGCTTTCTTT
TRBV20-1,-,-,TRBJ1-2,CSARNPGRDYGYTF,TGCAGTGCTAGAAACCCTGGGAGGGACTATGGCTACACCTTC
TRBV27,-,many,TRBJ2-3,CASGWGKLPWDANTQYF,TGTGCCAGCGGGTGGGGGAAGTTACCGTGGGACGCTAATACGCAGTATTTT
TRBV20-1,-,-,TRBJ1-5,CSARDRRTAVQPQHF,TGCAGTGCTAGAGACCGCCGGACAGCCGTACAGCCCCAGCATTTT
TRBV12-3/TRBV12-4,TRBD2,many,TRBJ2-7,CASSLVGLAGDEQYF,TGTGCCAGCAGTTTGGTAGGGCTAGCGGGAGACGAGCAGTACTTC
TRBV19,TRBD1,many,TRBJ2-7,CASSAGTGYSYEQYF,TGTGCCAGTAGTGCCGGGACAGGGTACTCCTACGAGCAGTACTTC
TRBV5-1,TRBD2,many,TRBJ2-5,CASSRWTSGRTQETQYF,TGCGCCAGCAGCAGGTGGACTAGCGGGAGGACCCAAGAGACCCAGTACTTC
TRBV2,TRBD1,-,TRBJ2-5,CASRVTGETQYF,TGTGCCAGCAGAGTGACAGGGGAGACCCAGTACTTC
TRBV28,-,many,TRBJ2-7,CASSPGPTGNEQYF,TGTGCCAGCAGCCCAGGCCCCACAGGGAACGAGCAGTACTTC
TRBV3-1,-,many,TRBJ2-3,CASTSSEGYGTQYF,TGTGCCAGCACCTCTAGCGAAGGGTATGGTACGCAGTATTTT
TRBV12-3/TRBV12-4,TRBD2,few,TRBJ2-1,CASSLTLAAGNEQFF,TGTGCCAGCAGTTTAACACTAGCGGCTGGCAATGAGCAGTTCTTC
TRBV27,TRBD1,many,TRBJ1-5,CASSSGQENQPQHF,TGTGCCAGCAGTTCCGGACAGGAGAATCAGCCCCAGCATTTT
TRBV11-2,TRBD2,many,TRBJ2-7,CASRRLAGSPGEQYF,TGTGCCAGCAGAAGACTAGCGGGAAGTCCGGGGGAGCAGTACTTC
TRBV6-1,-,many,TRBJ1-5,CASSDSSGNGKPQHF,TGTGCCAGCAGTGACTCAAGCGGCAATGGCAAGCCCCAGCATTTT
TRBV11-2,TRBD2,once,TRBJ2-3,CASSLGLAGTGDTQDF,TGTGCCAGCAGCCTGGGACTAGCGGGGACCGGAGATACGCAGGATTTT
TRBV28,-,many,TRBJ2-3,CASRLPPDTQYF,TGTGCCAGCAGGCTACCGCCGGATACGCAGTATTTT
TRBV11-2,TRBD1,many,TRBJ2-2,CASSSWDRATGELFF,TGTGCCAGCAGCTCCTGGGACAGAGCCACCGGGGAGCTGTTTTTT
TRBV20-1,TRBD2,many,TRBJ2-1,CSARRLAGPSNEQFF,TGCAGTGCTAGACGACTAGCGGGGCCGTCCAATGAGCAGTTCTTC
TRBV5-6,-,many,TRBJ1-2,CASSSKVAYGYTF,TGTGCCAGCAGCTCCAAGGTCGCGTATGGCTACACCTTC
TRBV4-1,-,few,TRBJ2-1,CASSQGVRAGYNEQFF,TGCGCCAGCAGCCAAGGGGTACGGGCAGGGTACAATGAGCAGTTCTTC
TRBV6-1,TRBD1,many,TRBJ1-6,CASSRGLNSPLHF,TGTGCCAGCAGTAGGGGGCTTAATTCACCCCTCCACTTT
TRBV7-2,-,many,TRBJ1-1,CASSSLPSVPAFF,TGTGCCAGCAGCTCCCTACCGAGTGTACCGGCTTTCTTT
TRBV28,-,many,TRBJ2-1,CASSLVYGRKNEQFF,TGTGCCAGCAGTTTGGTTTACGGGAGAAAGAATGAGCAGTTCTTC
TRBV10-1,-,many,TRBJ2-2,CASGWNTGELFF,TGCGCCAGCGGGTGGAACACCGGGGAGCTGTTTTTT
TRBV5-4,-,many,TRBJ1-1,CASSHQVSSGTEAFF,TGTGCCAGCAGCCATCAGGTGTCGTCGGGGACTGAAGCTTTCTTT
TRBV7-9,-,few,TRBJ2-2,CASSPHRRSLSGELFF,TGTGCCAGCAGCCCCCACAGGAGATCCCTCTCCGGGGAGCTGTTTTTT
TRBV5-6,TRBD1,many,TRBJ2-2,CASSLRRTGRITGELFF,TGTGCCAGCAGCCTACGGAGGACAGGGCGGATCACCGGGGAGCTGTTTTTT
TRBV12-3/TRBV12-4,-,-,TRBJ2-2,CASRPGTPLNTGELFF,TGTGCCAGCAGGCCCGGGACACCTCTGAACACCGGGGAGCTGTTTTTT
TRBV7-9,-,many,TRBJ2-7,CASSLPNREQYF,TGTGCCAGCAGCTTACCGAACCGTGAGCAGTACTTC
TRBV5-1,TRBD2,-,TRBJ2-3,CASSPGASGASTDTQYF,TGCGCCAGCAGCCCAGGAGCTAGCGGGGCTAGCACAGATACGCAGTATTTT
TRBV28,TRBD1,many,TRBJ2-1,CASSSPTGRANEQFF,TGTGCCAGCAGTTCCCCGACAGGGCGAGCCAATGAGCAGTTCTTC
TRBV11-2,TRBD2,-,TRBJ2-1,CASSLVAGGQYNEQFF,TGTGCCAGCAGCTTAGTGGCGGGAGGGCAGTACAATGAGCAGTTCTTC
TRBV11-2,-,once,TRBJ2-5,CASSLGTILQYF,TGTGCCAGCAGCTTAGGGACTATTCTCCAGTACTTC
TRBV20-1,-,-,TRBJ1-5,CSAPVLNQPQHF,TGCAGTGCTCCGGTCCTTAATCAGCCCCAGCATTTT